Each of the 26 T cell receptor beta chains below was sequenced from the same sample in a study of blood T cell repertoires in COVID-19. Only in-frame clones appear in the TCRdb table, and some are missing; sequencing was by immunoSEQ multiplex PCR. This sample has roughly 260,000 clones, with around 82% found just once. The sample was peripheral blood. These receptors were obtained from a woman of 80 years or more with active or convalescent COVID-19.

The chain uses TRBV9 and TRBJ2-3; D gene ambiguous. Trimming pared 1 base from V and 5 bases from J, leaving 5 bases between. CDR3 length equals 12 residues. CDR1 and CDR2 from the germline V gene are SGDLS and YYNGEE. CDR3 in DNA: TGTGCCAGCAGCGTATTATTAGATACGCAGTATTTT. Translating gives CASSVLLDTQYF.

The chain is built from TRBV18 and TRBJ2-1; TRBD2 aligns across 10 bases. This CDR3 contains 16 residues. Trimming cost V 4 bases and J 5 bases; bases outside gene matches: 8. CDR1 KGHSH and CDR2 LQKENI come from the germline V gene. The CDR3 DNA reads TGTGCCAGCTCACGAGAATGGACTAGCGGAGACAATGAGCAGTTCTTC. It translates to CASSREWTSGDNEQFF.

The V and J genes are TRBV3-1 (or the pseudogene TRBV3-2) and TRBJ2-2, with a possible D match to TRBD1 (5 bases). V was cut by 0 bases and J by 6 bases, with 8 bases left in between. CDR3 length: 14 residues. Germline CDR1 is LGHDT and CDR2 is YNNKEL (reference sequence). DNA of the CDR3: TGTGCCAGCAGCCAAGATGGGGCCCCCGGGGAGCTGTTTTTT. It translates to CASSQDGAPGELFF.

Here the CDR3 reads CASSEVGGGIQYF. The CDR3 coding sequence is TGTGCCAGCAGTGAAGTGGGAGGTGGCATTCAGTACTTC. The chain employs TRBV2 and TRBJ2-4; D possibly corresponds to TRBD2 (6 bases). The CDR3 runs 13 residues. Germline CDR1 is SNHLY and CDR2 is FYNNEI. The germline V and J ends were trimmed by 1 base and 9 bases, with 10 bases remaining between them. Based on the CDR3 plus reference TRBV2 and TRBJ2-4, the full variable domain is EPEVTQTPSHQVTQMGQEVILRCVPISNHLYFYWYRQILGQKVEFLVSFYNNEISEKSEIFDDQFSVERPDGSNFTLKIRSTKLEDSAMYFCASSEVGGGIQYFGAGTRLSVL.

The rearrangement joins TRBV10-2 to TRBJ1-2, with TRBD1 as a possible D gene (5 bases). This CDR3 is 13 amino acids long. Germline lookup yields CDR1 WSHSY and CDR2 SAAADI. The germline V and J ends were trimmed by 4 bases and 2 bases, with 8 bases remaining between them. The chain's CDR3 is CASSVTENYGYTF. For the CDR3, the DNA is TGCGCCAGCAGTGTGACAGAAAACTATGGCTACACCTTC.

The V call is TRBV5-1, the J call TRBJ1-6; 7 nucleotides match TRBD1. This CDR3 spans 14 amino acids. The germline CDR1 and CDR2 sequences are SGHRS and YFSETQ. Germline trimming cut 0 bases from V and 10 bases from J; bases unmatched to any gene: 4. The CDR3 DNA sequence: TGCGCCAGCAGCTTGGGACAGGGTAGCTCACCCCTCCACTTT. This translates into CASSLGQGSSPLHF.

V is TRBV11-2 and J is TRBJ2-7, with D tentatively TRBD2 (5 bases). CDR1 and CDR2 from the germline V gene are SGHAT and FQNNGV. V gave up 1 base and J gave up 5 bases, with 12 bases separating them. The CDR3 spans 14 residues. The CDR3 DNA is TGTGCCAGCAGCTTAGGAACCCCCGGGAACGAGCAGTACTTC. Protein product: CASSLGTPGNEQYF.

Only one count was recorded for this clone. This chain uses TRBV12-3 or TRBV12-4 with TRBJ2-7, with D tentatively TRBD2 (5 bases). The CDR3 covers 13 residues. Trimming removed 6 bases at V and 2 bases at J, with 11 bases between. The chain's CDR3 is CASRRTDTYEQYF. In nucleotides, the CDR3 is TGTGCCAGCAGGAGGACTGATACCTACGAGCAGTACTTC.

The CDR3 sequence is CASIRRWGREHQPQHF. The CDR3 DNA sequence: TGTGCCAGTATCCGTAGGTGGGGAAGGGAGCATCAGCCCCAGCATTTT. V is TRBV19 and J is TRBJ1-5; no clear D gene. V was cut by 7 bases and J by 5 bases, with 21 bases left in between. The CDR3 consists of 16 residues. CDR1 is LNHDA and CDR2 is SQIVND in the germline V gene (reference sequence).

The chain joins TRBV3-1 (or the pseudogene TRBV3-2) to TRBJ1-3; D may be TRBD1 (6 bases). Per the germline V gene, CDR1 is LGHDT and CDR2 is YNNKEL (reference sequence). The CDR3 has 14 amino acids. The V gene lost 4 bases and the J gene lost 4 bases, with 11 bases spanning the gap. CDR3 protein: CASSPQGRGNTIYF. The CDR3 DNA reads TGTGCCAGCAGCCCCCAGGGGAGAGGAAACACCATATATTTT.

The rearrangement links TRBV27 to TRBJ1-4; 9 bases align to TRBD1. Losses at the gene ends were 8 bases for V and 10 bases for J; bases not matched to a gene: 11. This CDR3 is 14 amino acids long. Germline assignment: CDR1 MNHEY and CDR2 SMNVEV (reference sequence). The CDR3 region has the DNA TGTGCCAGCGGGGTTCCGGGACAGGGATCAAAACTGTTTTTT. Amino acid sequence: CASGVPGQGSKLFF.

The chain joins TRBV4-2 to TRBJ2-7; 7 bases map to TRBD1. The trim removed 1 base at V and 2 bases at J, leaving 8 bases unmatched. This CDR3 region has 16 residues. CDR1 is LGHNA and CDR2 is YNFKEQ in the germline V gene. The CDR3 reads CASSQASTGLAYEQYF. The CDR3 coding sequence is TGTGCCAGCAGCCAAGCCTCGACAGGGTTGGCCTACGAGCAGTACTTC.

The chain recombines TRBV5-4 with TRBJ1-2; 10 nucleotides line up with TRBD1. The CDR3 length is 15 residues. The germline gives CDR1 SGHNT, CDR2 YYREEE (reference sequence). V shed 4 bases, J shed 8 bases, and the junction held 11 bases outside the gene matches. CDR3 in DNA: TGTGCCAGCAGCCATCCGGGACAGGGGAACAACGGCTACACCTTC. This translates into CASSHPGQGNNGYTF. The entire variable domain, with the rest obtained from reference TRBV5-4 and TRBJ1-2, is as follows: ETGVTQSPTHLIKTRGQQVTLRCSSQSGHNTVSWYQQALGQGPQFIFQYYREEENGRGNFPPRFSGLQFPNYSSELNVNALELDDSALYLCASSHPGQGNNGYTFGSGTRLTVV.

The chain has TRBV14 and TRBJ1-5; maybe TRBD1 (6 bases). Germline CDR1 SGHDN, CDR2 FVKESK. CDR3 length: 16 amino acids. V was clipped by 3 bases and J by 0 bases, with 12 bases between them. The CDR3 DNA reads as TGTGCCAGCAGCCACCTAACAGGGCGTAGCAATCAGCCCCAGCATTTT. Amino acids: CASSHLTGRSNQPQHF.

The DNA of the CDR3 is TGTGCCAGCAGTTGGGGACAGGGTGACAATCAGCCCCAGCATTTT. Translated, it gives CASSWGQGDNQPQHF. The rearrangement uses TRBV6-2 or TRBV6-3 and TRBJ1-5; TRBD1 matches at 9 bases. Germline V gives CDR1 MNHEY, CDR2 SVGEGT. The CDR3 has 15 amino acids. V lost 4 bases and J lost 3; bases outside the gene matches: 4.

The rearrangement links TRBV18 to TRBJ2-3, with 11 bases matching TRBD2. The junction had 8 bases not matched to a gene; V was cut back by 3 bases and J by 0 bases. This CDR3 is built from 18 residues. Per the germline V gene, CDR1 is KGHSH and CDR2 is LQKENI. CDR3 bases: TGTGCCAGCTCACCTACTAGCGGGGGTCTCCGAAGCACAGATACGCAGTATTTT. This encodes CASSPTSGGLRSTDTQYF.

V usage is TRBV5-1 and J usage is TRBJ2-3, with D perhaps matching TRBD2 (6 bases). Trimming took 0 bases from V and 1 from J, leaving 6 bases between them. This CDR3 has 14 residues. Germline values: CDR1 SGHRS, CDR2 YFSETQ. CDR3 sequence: CASSLGGGTDTQYF. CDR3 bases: TGCGCCAGCAGCTTGGGCGGGGGCACAGATACGCAGTATTTT.

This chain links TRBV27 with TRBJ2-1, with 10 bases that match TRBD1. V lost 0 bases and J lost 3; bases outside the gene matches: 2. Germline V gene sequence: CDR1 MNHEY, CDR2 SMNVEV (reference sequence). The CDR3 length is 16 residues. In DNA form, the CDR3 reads TGTGCCAGCAGTTTATCCGGGACAGGGGTCTACAATGAGCAGTTCTTC. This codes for CASSLSGTGVYNEQFF.

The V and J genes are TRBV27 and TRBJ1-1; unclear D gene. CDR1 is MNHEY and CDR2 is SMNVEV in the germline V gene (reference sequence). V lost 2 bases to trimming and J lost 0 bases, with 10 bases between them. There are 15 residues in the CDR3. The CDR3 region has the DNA TGTGCCAGCAGTTTAGGTGGCGGGCTGAACACTGAAGCTTTCTTT. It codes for CASSLGGGLNTEAFF.

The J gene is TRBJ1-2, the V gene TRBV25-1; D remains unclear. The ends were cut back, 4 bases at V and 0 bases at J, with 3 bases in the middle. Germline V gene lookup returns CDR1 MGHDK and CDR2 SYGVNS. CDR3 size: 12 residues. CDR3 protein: CASSASNYGYTF. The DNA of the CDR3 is TGTGCCAGCAGTGCCTCTAACTATGGCTACACCTTC.

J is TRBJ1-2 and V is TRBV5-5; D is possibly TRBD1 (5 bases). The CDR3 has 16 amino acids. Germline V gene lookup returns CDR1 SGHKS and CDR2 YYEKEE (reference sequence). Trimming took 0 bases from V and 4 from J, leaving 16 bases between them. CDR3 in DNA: TGTGCCAGCAGCTTGGCCGTACAGGCTACCTCCTATGGCTACACCTTC. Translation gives CASSLAVQATSYGYTF.

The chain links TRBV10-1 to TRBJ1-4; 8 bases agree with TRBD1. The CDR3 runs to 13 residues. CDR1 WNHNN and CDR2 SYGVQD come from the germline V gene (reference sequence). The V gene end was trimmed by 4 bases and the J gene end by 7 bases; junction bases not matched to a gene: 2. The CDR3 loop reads CASSVQGAEKLFF. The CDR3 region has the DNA TGCGCCAGCAGTGTTCAGGGGGCTGAAAAACTGTTTTTT.

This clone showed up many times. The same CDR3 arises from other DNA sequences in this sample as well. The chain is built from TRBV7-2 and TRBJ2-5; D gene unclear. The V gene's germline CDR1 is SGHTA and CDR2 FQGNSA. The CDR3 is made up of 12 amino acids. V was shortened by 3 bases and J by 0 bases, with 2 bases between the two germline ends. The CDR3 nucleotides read TGTGCCAGCAGCTTTAACCAAGAGACCCAGTACTTC. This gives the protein CASSFNQETQYF.

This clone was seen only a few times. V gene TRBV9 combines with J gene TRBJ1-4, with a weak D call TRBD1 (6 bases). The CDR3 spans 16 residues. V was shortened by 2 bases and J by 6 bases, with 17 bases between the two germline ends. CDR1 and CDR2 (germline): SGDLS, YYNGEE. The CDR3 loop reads CASSVSTGGRDEKLFF. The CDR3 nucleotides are TGTGCCAGCAGCGTCTCGACGGGGGGCCGGGATGAAAAACTGTTTTTT.

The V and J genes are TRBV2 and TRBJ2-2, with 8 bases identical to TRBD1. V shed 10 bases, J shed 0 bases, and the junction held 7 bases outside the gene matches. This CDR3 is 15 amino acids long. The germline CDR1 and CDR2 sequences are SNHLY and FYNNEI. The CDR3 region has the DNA TGTGCCACCCTAAGACAGGGGTCGAACACCGGGGAGCTGTTTTTT. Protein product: CATLRQGSNTGELFF.

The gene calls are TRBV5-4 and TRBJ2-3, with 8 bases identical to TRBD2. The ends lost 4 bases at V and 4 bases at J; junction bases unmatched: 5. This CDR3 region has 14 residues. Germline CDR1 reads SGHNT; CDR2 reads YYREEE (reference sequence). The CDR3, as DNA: TGTGCCAGCAGCGCCCAACTAGCGGCAGATACGCAGTATTTT. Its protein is CASSAQLAADTQYF.